This T cell receptor beta chain was recorded in a study of blood T cell repertoires in COVID-19. Overall study context: Donors in the United States, Italy and Spain gave samples during acute or convalescent COVID-19.

This clone was found once. With 1 base removed from V and 1 base from J, the gap between germline ends came to 8 bases. The CDR3 length is 15 residues. Per the germline V gene, CDR1 is MNHNS and CDR2 is SASEGT. The protocol was immunoSEQ multiplex PCR, while the TCRdb copy is restricted to in-frame clones and leaves out a portion. This sample has fewer than 75,000 clones, with about 88% found just once. V and J are TRBV6-1 and TRBJ2-4; D perhaps matches TRBD2 (6 bases). The clonotype originates from a man older than 75 with acute or convalescent COVID-19. The sample comprised peripheral blood. This CDR3 is CASSEGGVAKNIQYF. CDR3 DNA sequence: TGTGCCAGCAGTGAAGGGGGGGTGGCCAAAAACATTCAGTACTTC.